This TCR beta chain derives from a study of radiotherapy plus CTLA-4 blockade in lung cancer (dated by TCRdb to 2016 to 2019). About the investigation overall: Among enrolled patients, around 20% had an objective response and roughly 33% reached disease control. Here is what the overall study found, with its caveats: After treatment with radiotherapy and ipilimumab, TCR clones that originated in tumors expanded in peripheral blood. The strongest predictors of response were reported to be early dynamic shifts in blood T cell clones along with a rise in serum interferon-beta following radiation.

This clone came up once. No cognate antigen has been identified for it. There are no base qualities to consult, and no much larger clone falls within one base. The method was the immunoSEQ multiplex PCR assay. TCRdb's version of the immuneACCESS table is confined to in-frame rearrangements and falls short of the full clone set. An unresolved V gene accounts for under half of the shortfall where checked; the remainder is of unknown origin. This sample holds around 90,000 clones; 83% were observed only once. Clones ranked in the top ten supply 0.84% of the sample. Focal radiation therapy combined with CTLA-4 blockade (ipilimumab) was tested in patients with chemo-refractory metastatic non-small-cell lung cancer. This clonotype was sampled from a human donor with non-small cell lung cancer who had stable disease on radiotherapy plus ipilimumab. The sample consisted of peripheral blood, taken from a patient treated with radiotherapy plus ipilimumab.

The CDR3 amino acid sequence is: CASSSYSGTEETQYF. The nucleotide sequence reads TGCGCCAGCAGCTCGTACTCCGGGACCGAAGAGACCCAGTACTTC. This chain joins TRBV10-2 to TRBJ2-5; the D gene is possibly TRBD1 or TRBD2, each agreeing over 5 bases. Inclusive of the bounding cysteine and phenylalanine, the CDR3 is 15 residues long. Left in the record is the CDR3 DNA by itself, 45 bases read in frame from the first base. Reading the germline V gene gives CDR1 WSHSY and CDR2 SAAADI. V lost 6 bases and J lost 3 bases; the stretch between them is 17 bases long.